Here is one T cell receptor beta chain with its context. Study processing details: Estimated nucleated cell counts came from reference gene primer amplification. Profiling relied on immunoSEQ multiplex PCR, and the TCRdb table lists in-frame clones only, not all of them. D and trimming were read from the DNA, whereas the V and J calls and clone size are those reported in that table. The sample has some 400,000 clones; 87% are singletons. Patients at the Seattle site were enrolled during active infection and followed longitudinally. This entry is derived from a study of blood T cell repertoires in COVID-19. About the research overall: PBMCs, B-cell-depleted T cells, or T cells provided the cDNA or gDNA that made up the material.

This receptor was obtained from a woman aged 60-75 years with COVID-19, enrolled during active disease. Sequencing input: peripheral blood.

CDR3 in amino acids: CASSPSRGNTEAFF. In DNA form, the CDR3 reads TGTGCCAGCTCACCGTCCAGGGGGAACACTGAAGCTTTCTTT. The V gene is TRBV18, the J gene TRBJ1-1; possibly TRBD1 for D (6 bases). Germline-derived CDR1 and CDR2 are KGHSH and LQKENI. The CDR3 runs to 14 residues. Between the trimmed V and J ends, which lost 3 bases and 1 base, there was a span of 9 bases.